The 14 T cell receptor beta chains presented below share a single source sample, sequenced in a study of cytomegalovirus exposure and HLA in healthy donors. PCR primers comprised 60 Vbeta and 13 Jbeta primers. Assay used: immunoSEQ multiplex PCR; TCRdb lists only in-frame clones, some missing. The table shows around 95,000 clones, with over 75% occurring only once. Sequencing was performed on PBMCs. Every receptor here comes from a female donor in good health and CMV-seropositive.

This clone was seen only once. The chain uses TRBV13 and TRBJ1-3, with 7 bases aligning to TRBD1. CDR1 is PRHDT and CDR2 is FYEKMQ in the germline V gene (reference sequence). CDR3 size: 15 residues. Trimming cost V 5 bases and J 3 bases; bases outside gene matches: 7. The CDR3 sequence: CASSQGGRIGNTIYF. The CDR3 DNA is TGTGCCAGCAGCCAAGGGGGCAGGATTGGAAACACCATATATTTT. Filled out from reference TRBV13 and TRBJ1-3, the complete variable domain reads AAGVIQSPRHLIKEKRETATLKCYPIPRHDTVYWYQQGPGQDPQFLISFYEKMQSDKGSIPDRFSAQQFSDYHSELNMSSLELGDSALYFCASSQGGRIGNTIYFGEGSWLTVV.

Only one count was recorded for this clone. The gene calls are TRBV2 and TRBJ2-7, with TRBD1 matching 7 bases. Germline CDR1 reads SNHLY; CDR2 reads FYNNEI. The CDR3 has 15 amino acids. V was clipped by 6 bases and J by 2 bases; unmatched bases: 10. CDR3 loop: CASSPDRDSTYEQYF. CDR3 coding DNA: TGTGCCAGCAGCCCTGACAGGGATTCGACCTACGAGCAGTACTTC.

This chain joins TRBV4-1 and TRBJ2-7, with 8 bases that match TRBD2. The V gene end was trimmed by 3 bases and the J gene end by 2 bases; junction bases not matched to a gene: 9. The length of the CDR3 is 16 residues. Germline assignment: CDR1 MGHRA and CDR2 YSYEKL. CDR3 DNA: TGCGCCAGCAGCCACGCCGGGACTAGGCTCCCCTACGAGCAGTACTTC. Protein product: CASSHAGTRLPYEQYF.

This rearrangement joins TRBV7-2 to TRBJ2-2; D is unresolved. The CDR3 has 12 amino acids. The V gene's germline CDR1 is SGHTA and CDR2 FQGNSA. Trimming stripped 7 bases from V and 6 bases from J, with 9 bases between. The CDR3 region is CASNAYPGELFF. The CDR3 DNA is TGTGCCAGCAACGCCTACCCCGGGGAGCTGTTTTTT.

The rearrangement joins TRBV18 to TRBJ1-4; 8 positions match TRBD1. CDR3 length equals 14 residues. From germline, CDR1 is KGHSH and CDR2 LQKENI. V lost 3 bases and J lost 6; bases outside the gene matches: 3. CDR3 sequence: CASSPGTGHEKLFF. The CDR3 bases are TGTGCCAGCTCACCCGGGACAGGTCATGAAAAACTGTTTTTT.

The chain is built from TRBV27 and TRBJ2-2; a possible D gene is TRBD1 (6 bases). Germline V gene sequence: CDR1 MNHEY, CDR2 SMNVEV (reference sequence). V lost 5 bases to trimming and J lost 0 bases, with 10 bases between them. This CDR3 has 15 amino acids. The CDR3 nucleotides read TGTGCCAGCAGTCGTGGACAGACGAACACCGGGGAGCTGTTTTTT. Translated, it gives CASSRGQTNTGELFF.

The CDR3 DNA reads TGCAGCGGGGATTGGGGGGTCCCCGAGACCCAGTACTTC. Residues: CSGDWGVPETQYF. The rearrangement joins TRBV29-1 to TRBJ2-5; tentatively, D is TRBD2 (6 bases). The CDR3 runs 13 residues. Germline loops: CDR1 SQVTM, CDR2 ANQGSEA. V was cut by 7 bases and J by 5 bases, with 17 bases left in between.

The chain uses TRBV7-6 and TRBJ2-1; the D is unclear. V dropped 5 bases and J dropped 13 bases, with 24 bases sitting between them. Germline V gene sequence: CDR1 SGHVS, CDR2 FNYEAQ. This CDR3 region has 15 residues. CDR3 sequence (DNA): TGTGCCAGCAGCCCCGAGTCCGACCCGGTCCGCGGTCAGTTCTTC. It specifies CASSPESDPVRGQFF. Variable domain in full (rest from reference TRBV7-6 and TRBJ2-1): GAGVSQSPRYKVTKRGQDVALRCDPISGHVSLYWYRQALGQGPEFLTYFNYEAQQDKSGLPNDRFSAERPEGSISTLTIQRTEQRDSAMYRCASSPESDPVRGQFFGPGTRLTVL.

This clone was observed once. This chain's CDR3 is CASSVVVGTSLEGEAFF. The CDR3, as DNA: TGTGCCAGCAGCGTAGTGGTGGGGACCTCGTTGGAGGGTGAAGCTTTCTTT. The chain recombines TRBV9 with TRBJ1-1; possible D gene TRBD1, 5 bases. CDR1 is SGDLS, CDR2 YYNGEE, per germline. The CDR3 has 17 residues. V shed 0 bases and J shed 7 bases, with 22 bases lying between them.

This chain links TRBV9 with TRBJ1-1; D is undetermined. There are 12 residues in the CDR3. V was clipped by 3 bases and J by 4 bases, with 7 bases between them. CDR1 is SGDLS and CDR2 is YYNGEE in the germline V gene. Here the CDR3 DNA reads TGTGCCAGCAGCGAACGGGGCACTGAAGCTTTCTTT. Translated, it gives CASSERGTEAFF.

In nucleotides, the CDR3 is TGTGCCAGCAGCCCCCCTAGGAACACTGAAGCTTTCTTT. Protein: CASSPPRNTEAFF. V usage is TRBV5-4 and J usage is TRBJ1-1; D not certain. Germline V gene sequence: CDR1 SGHNT, CDR2 YYREEE (reference sequence). With 4 bases removed from V and 1 base from J, the gap between germline ends came to 8 bases. This CDR3 region has 13 residues.

The rearrangement joins TRBV9 to TRBJ2-1; tentative D call: TRBD2 (6 bases). Germline V gene lookup returns CDR1 SGDLS and CDR2 YYNGEE. The CDR3 is 15 amino acids. Trimming removed 2 bases from V and 1 base from J, with 10 bases in between. Here the CDR3 DNA reads TGTGCCAGCAGCGTGGGGGACTCGTCCTACAATGAGCAGTTCTTC. Translation: CASSVGDSSYNEQFF. The full variable domain, completed using reference TRBV9 and TRBJ2-1, is DSGVTQTPKHLITATGQRVTLRCSPRSGDLSVYWYQQSLDQGLQFLIQYYNGEERAKGNILERFSAQQFPDLHSELNLSSLELGDSALYFCASSVGDSSYNEQFFGPGTRLTVL.

The J gene is TRBJ2-3, the V gene TRBV14, with 7 bases that match TRBD2. Germline V CDR1 and CDR2: SGHDN, FVKESK. The CDR3 length is 16 residues. V shed 2 bases and J 0 bases; nucleotides not matched to a gene: 5. CDR3 nucleotide sequence: TGTGCCAGCAGCCAACTATCGGGACTAAGCACAGATACGCAGTATTTT. This translates into CASSQLSGLSTDTQYF. Variable domain in full (rest from reference TRBV14 and TRBJ2-3): EAGVTQFPSHSVIEKGQTVTLRCDPISGHDNLYWYRRVMGKEIKFLLHFVKESKQDESGMPNNRFLAERTGGTYSTLKVQPAELEDSGVYFCASSQLSGLSTDTQYFGPGTRLTVL.

V and J are TRBV29-1 and TRBJ1-1; 9 positions match TRBD1. J was trimmed by 11 bases and V by 4 bases; bases with no gene match: 11. The CDR3 extends over 13 amino acids. Germline V gene lookup returns CDR1 SQVTM and CDR2 ANQGSEA. The chain's CDR3 is CSVGVEGTGWAFF. For the CDR3, the DNA is TGCAGCGTTGGAGTAGAAGGGACAGGGTGGGCTTTCTTT.